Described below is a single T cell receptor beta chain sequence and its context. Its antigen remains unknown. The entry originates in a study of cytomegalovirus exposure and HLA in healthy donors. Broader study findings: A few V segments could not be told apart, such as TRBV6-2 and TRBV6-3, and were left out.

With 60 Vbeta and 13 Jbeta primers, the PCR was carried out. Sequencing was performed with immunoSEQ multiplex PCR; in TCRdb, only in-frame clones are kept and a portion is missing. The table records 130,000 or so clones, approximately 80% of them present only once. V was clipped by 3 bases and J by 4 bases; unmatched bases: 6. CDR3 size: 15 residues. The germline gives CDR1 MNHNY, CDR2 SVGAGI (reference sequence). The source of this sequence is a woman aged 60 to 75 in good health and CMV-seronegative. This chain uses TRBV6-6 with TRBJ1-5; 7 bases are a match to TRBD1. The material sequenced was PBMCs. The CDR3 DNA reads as TGTGCCAGCAGTTATACAGGGGCGGCAAATCAGCCCCAGCATTTT. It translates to CASSYTGAANQPQHF.